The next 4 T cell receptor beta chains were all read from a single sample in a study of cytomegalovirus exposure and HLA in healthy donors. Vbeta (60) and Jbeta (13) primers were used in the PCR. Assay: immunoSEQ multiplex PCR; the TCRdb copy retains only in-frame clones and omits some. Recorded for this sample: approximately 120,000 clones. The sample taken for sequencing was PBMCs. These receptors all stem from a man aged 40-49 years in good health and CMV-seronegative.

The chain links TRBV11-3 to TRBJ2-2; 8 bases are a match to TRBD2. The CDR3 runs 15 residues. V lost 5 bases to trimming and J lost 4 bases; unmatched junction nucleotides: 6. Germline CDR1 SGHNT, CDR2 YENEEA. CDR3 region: CASSGSGSPTGELFF. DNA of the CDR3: TGTGCCAGCAGCGGGAGCGGGAGCCCCACCGGGGAGCTGTTTTTT.

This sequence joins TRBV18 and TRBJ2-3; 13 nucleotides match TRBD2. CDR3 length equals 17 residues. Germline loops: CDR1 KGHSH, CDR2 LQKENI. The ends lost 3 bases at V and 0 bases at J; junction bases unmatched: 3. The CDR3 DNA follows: TGTGCCAGCTCACCCACTAGCGGGAGGGCTAGCACAGATACGCAGTATTTT. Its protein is CASSPTSGRASTDTQYF.

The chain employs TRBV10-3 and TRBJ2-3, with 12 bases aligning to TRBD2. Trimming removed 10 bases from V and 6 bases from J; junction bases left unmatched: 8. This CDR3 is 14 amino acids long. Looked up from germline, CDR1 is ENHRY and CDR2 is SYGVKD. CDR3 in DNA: TGTGCCACTCAGTCTAGCGGGAGGGCGGATACGCAGTATTTT. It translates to CATQSSGRADTQYF.

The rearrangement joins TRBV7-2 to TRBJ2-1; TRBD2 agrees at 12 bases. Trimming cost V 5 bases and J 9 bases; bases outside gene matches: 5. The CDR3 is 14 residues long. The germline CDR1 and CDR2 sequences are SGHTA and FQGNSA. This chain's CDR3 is CASSKTSGSPEQFF. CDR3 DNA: TGTGCCAGCAGCAAGACTAGCGGGAGTCCTGAGCAGTTCTTC.